The 24 T cell receptor beta chains below were found in one sample sequenced in a study of T cell responses to AZD1222 COVID-19 vaccine (dated by TCRdb to the early 2020s). The time point label, read with the paper, signifies: baseline before first vaccination. Libraries came from the immunoSEQ multiplex PCR assay. TCRdb stores this immuneACCESS table with in-frame sequences only. Part of the clones is absent; in the studies checked, under half of the shortfall reflects unresolved V genes, and no reason is known for the rest. The sample includes around 110,000 clones, with approximately 90% observed a single time. The ten largest clonotypes hold 3.1% of the sample. The sequencing used peripheral blood, collected on day 0 of AZD1222 vaccination. These receptors all come from an adult in good health.

Turning to this clone: The junction departs from the called germline gene at one end, perhaps through a read error. J is TRBJ2-1 and V is TRBV7-9, with 9 bases lining up with TRBD2. The CDR3 has 16 amino acids. CDR1 is SEHNR, CDR2 FQNEAQ, per germline (reference sequence). The CDR3 loop reads CASRNKLAGSHNEQFF. The CDR3 region has the DNA TGTGCCAGCAGAAACAAACTAGCGGGCTCCCACAATGAGCAGTTCTTC.

This clone is a singleton in its sample. This sample includes further DNA sequences coding for the same CDR3. The chain employs TRBV7-9 and TRBJ1-2; 9 nucleotides align to TRBD1. The CDR3 extends over 14 amino acids. Germline V lookup: CDR1 SEHNR, CDR2 FQNEAQ (reference sequence). The V and J ends lost 3 bases and 2 bases, in that order; junction bases with no gene match: 1. In nucleotides, the CDR3 is TGTGCCAGCAGCTTGGGACAGGGAAACTATGGCTACACCTTC. Protein product: CASSLGQGNYGYTF.

This chain joins TRBV5-4 and TRBJ2-7; tentative D call: TRBD2 (6 bases). In germline, CDR1 is SGHNT, CDR2 YYREEE (reference sequence). Trimming shortened V by 5 bases and J by 11 bases, and 17 bases separated the two germline ends. The CDR3 runs to 12 residues. CDR3 region: CASSRDSGLKYF. For the CDR3, the DNA is TGTGCCAGCAGTCGGGACTCCGGACTAAAGTACTTC.

The CDR3 DNA follows: TGCGCCAGCAGCGTAGAACGACTGTCCGGCTATGGCTACACCTTC. Its protein is CASSVERLSGYGYTF. This rearrangement joins TRBV5-1 to TRBJ1-2; unclear D gene. V lost 4 bases to trimming and J lost 4 bases, with 17 bases between them. Germline-derived CDR1 and CDR2 are SGHRS and YFSETQ. The CDR3 contains 15 residues.

The gene calls are TRBV5-4 and TRBJ1-1; 8 bases are shared with TRBD1. Germline trimming cut 5 bases from V and 1 base from J; bases unmatched to any gene: 1. Germline V CDR1 and CDR2: SGHNT, YYREEE (reference sequence). CDR3 length: 13 residues. The CDR3 DNA reads TGTGCCAGCAGACAGGGGGGGAACACTGAAGCTTTCTTT. It translates to CASRQGGNTEAFF.

The rearrangement joins TRBV12-3 or TRBV12-4 to TRBJ1-2; TRBD1 might be the D (5 bases). V was trimmed by 7 bases and J by 2 bases, leaving 11 bases between them. CDR3 length equals 13 residues. The CDR3 region has the DNA TGTGCCAGCAAGGCGGGGCCAAACTATGGCTACACCTTC. This codes for CASKAGPNYGYTF.

This chain links TRBV2 with TRBJ1-5; TRBD1 is a possible D gene (5 bases). The CDR3 has 14 amino acids. Germline V gene lookup returns CDR1 SNHLY and CDR2 FYNNEI. The V and J ends lost 7 bases and 6 bases respectively, with 16 bases between them. CDR3 amino acids: CASTPRGVSQPQHF. For the CDR3, the DNA is TGTGCCAGCACCCCTCGAGGGGTTAGTCAGCCCCAGCATTTT. Together with reference TRBV2 and TRBJ1-5, the CDR3 gives the full variable domain: EPEVTQTPSHQVTQMGQEVILRCVPISNHLYFYWYRQILGQKVEFLVSFYNNEISEKSEIFDDQFSVERPDGSNFTLKIRSTKLEDSAMYFCASTPRGVSQPQHFGDGTRLSIL.

As regards this clone: At one end, the junction sequence differs from germline, possibly due to a read error. The chain uses TRBV5-8 and TRBJ1-2; D is unclear. The CDR3 consists of 13 residues. The germline gives CDR1 SGHTS, CDR2 YDEGEE. The CDR3 bases are TGTGCCAGCAGCTATGAATTTGCGAGGGCCGGTCTTTTC. As protein: CASSYEFARAGLF.

The table lists this clone with a count of one. The gene calls are TRBV5-1 and TRBJ2-7; 7 bases are shared with TRBD2. With V trimmed by 7 bases and J by 6 bases, 13 bases remained unmatched. Germline CDR1 SGHRS, CDR2 YFSETQ. This CDR3 region has 14 residues. The CDR3 sequence is CASGSPGEGPEQYF. CDR3 bases: TGCGCCAGCGGCAGTCCGGGGGAGGGCCCCGAGCAGTACTTC.

CDR3: CASSRQGWTEAFF. For the CDR3, the DNA is TGTGCCAGCAGCAGACAGGGGTGGACTGAAGCTTTCTTT. The gene calls are TRBV28 and TRBJ1-1; 8 bases align to TRBD1. The CDR3 consists of 13 residues. Germline CDR1 is MDHEN and CDR2 is SYDVKM. V trimming: 6 bases; J trimming: 5 bases; junction bases outside the gene matches: 5.

J is TRBJ1-2 and V is TRBV10-2; possible D gene TRBD1, 6 bases. Trimming shortened V by 8 bases and J by 4 bases, and 14 bases separated the two germline ends. Looked up from germline, CDR1 is WSHSY and CDR2 is SAAADI. The CDR3 totals 13 residues. CDR3 coding DNA: TGCGCCAGCGCTTTCGGACAGCCCTATGGCTACACCTTC. Amino acids: CASAFGQPYGYTF.

The chain links TRBV27 to TRBJ2-1; possible D gene TRBD2, 6 bases. Looked up from germline, CDR1 is MNHEY and CDR2 is SMNVEV (reference sequence). This CDR3 comprises 17 residues. V dropped 5 bases and J dropped 1 base, with 18 bases sitting between them. The CDR3 is CASSAKGLATSYNEQFF. The CDR3 bases are TGTGCCAGCAGTGCGAAGGGCCTAGCGACGTCCTACAATGAGCAGTTCTTC.

This chain joins TRBV12-5 and TRBJ2-5; 8 bases line up with TRBD2. Germline trimming cut 1 base from V and 4 bases from J; bases unmatched to any gene: 5. CDR3 length: 15 amino acids. Germline CDR1 reads LGHNT; CDR2 reads FRNRAP. CDR3 bases: TGTGCTAGTGGTTTGGGACAGGCGGGAGGAGAGACCCAGTACTTC. Translation: CASGLGQAGGETQYF.

The chain is built from TRBV7-2 and TRBJ2-3; tentative D call: TRBD2 (6 bases). V was clipped by 5 bases and J by 4 bases, with 16 bases between them. The CDR3 runs to 15 residues. CDR1 SGHTA and CDR2 FQGNSA come from the germline V gene. CDR3 sequence: CASSRGWGVADTQYF. In nucleotides, the CDR3 is TGTGCCAGCAGCAGAGGGTGGGGGGTTGCAGATACGCAGTATTTT.

The rearrangement uses TRBV7-2 and TRBJ1-4; D unresolved. Looked up from germline, CDR1 is SGHTA and CDR2 is FQGNSA. V shed 0 bases and J shed 5 bases, with 13 bases lying between them. CDR3 length: 16 amino acids. This chain's CDR3 is CASSLAAAPLNEKLFF. The CDR3 nucleotides read TGTGCCAGCAGCTTAGCCGCGGCTCCTCTCAATGAAAAACTGTTTTTT. Supplemented by reference TRBV7-2 and TRBJ1-4, the full variable domain reads GAGVSQSPSNKVTEKGKDVELRCDPISGHTALYWYRQSLGQGLEFLIYFQGNSAPDKSGLPSDRFSAERTGGSVSTLTIQRTQQEDSAVYLCASSLAAAPLNEKLFFGSGTQLSVL.

The chain is built from TRBV7-6 and TRBJ1-3; TRBD1 might be the D (5 bases). Between the trimmed V and J ends, which lost 1 base and 2 bases, there was a span of 12 bases. This CDR3 comprises 16 residues. The germline V gene encodes CDR1 SGHVS and CDR2 FNYEAQ. The DNA of the CDR3 is TGTGCCAGCAGCTTAGGTACGGGGGTAGCTGGAAACACCATATATTTT. It encodes CASSLGTGVAGNTIYF.

This chain uses TRBV2 with TRBJ1-5; D remains unclear. The CDR3 has 15 amino acids. Germline values: CDR1 SNHLY, CDR2 FYNNEI. Trimming cost V 4 bases and J 1 base, with 11 bases left between them. CDR3 sequence: CASSVKGGSNQPQHF. In DNA form, the CDR3 reads TGTGCCAGCAGTGTAAAGGGTGGAAGCAATCAGCCCCAGCATTTT.

This clone was recorded once. The V gene is TRBV4-3, the J gene TRBJ2-3, with 11 bases identical to TRBD2. The V and J ends lost 4 bases and 5 bases, in that order; junction bases with no gene match: 8. Germline CDR1 is LGHNA and CDR2 is YSLEER. The CDR3 consists of 16 residues. The CDR3 nucleotides are TGCGCCAGCAGCCGCCTAACGGGACTAGCGGTAGATACGCAGTATTTT. This encodes CASSRLTGLAVDTQYF.

J is TRBJ2-2 and V is TRBV27; 7 bases align to TRBD1. V gave up 8 bases and J gave up 6 bases; unmatched junction bases: 15. Germline assignment: CDR1 MNHEY and CDR2 SMNVEV (reference sequence). This CDR3 has 16 residues. CDR3 sequence: CASRSPTGPLPGELFF. CDR3 coding DNA: TGTGCCAGCCGGTCGCCGACAGGGCCGCTTCCCGGGGAGCTGTTTTTT.

The chain recombines TRBV7-9 with TRBJ2-1; no definite D call. This CDR3 comprises 11 residues. Trimming cost V 3 bases and J 10 bases, with 7 bases left between them. Looked up from germline, CDR1 is SEHNR and CDR2 is FQNEAQ (reference sequence). CDR3 protein: CASSFGLEQFF. For the CDR3, the DNA is TGTGCCAGCAGCTTTGGATTGGAGCAGTTCTTC.

The chain has TRBV7-8 and TRBJ1-1, with a weak D call TRBD1 (5 bases). Germline V gives CDR1 SGHVS, CDR2 FQNEAQ. V lost 5 bases and J lost 0, with 19 bases in between. This CDR3 has 17 residues. The chain's CDR3 is CASSPRQSIFMNTEAFF. CDR3 nucleotide sequence: TGTGCCAGCAGCCCTCGACAGTCGATATTCATGAACACTGAAGCTTTCTTT.

The CDR3 DNA reads TGCAGCGTTGGATCGGTAGAGGGTGCATCTGGAAACACCATATATTTT. This codes for CSVGSVEGASGNTIYF. The chain combines TRBV29-1 with TRBJ1-3, with D uncertain. Germline V gene sequence: CDR1 SQVTM, CDR2 ANQGSEA. V lost 4 bases and J 1 base, leaving 17 bases between the germline ends. This CDR3 contains 16 residues.

This chain connects TRBV4-3 to TRBJ1-4, with a weak D call TRBD1 (6 bases). The V gene's germline CDR1 is LGHNA and CDR2 YSLEER. Trimming pared 0 bases from V and 2 bases from J, leaving 13 bases between. This CDR3 comprises 17 residues. In DNA, the CDR3 is TGCGCCAGCAGCCAAGATCAGGGGTGGAGCACTAATGAAAAACTGTTTTTT. This translates into CASSQDQGWSTNEKLFF.

The gene calls are TRBV30 and TRBJ1-2; weak D call: TRBD1 (5 bases). V lost 2 bases and J lost 4, with 11 bases in between. CDR1 GTSNPN and CDR2 SVGIG come from the germline V gene (reference sequence). The CDR3 runs to 13 residues. The chain's CDR3 is CAWSPVRGYGYTF. In nucleotides, the CDR3 is TGTGCCTGGAGTCCGGTTAGGGGCTATGGCTACACCTTC. The whole variable domain, filled in from reference TRBV30 and TRBJ1-2, reads SQTIHQWPATLVQPVGSPLSLECTVEGTSNPNLYWYRQAAGRGLQLLFYSVGIGQISSEVPQNLSASRPQDRQFILSSKKLLLSDSGFYLCAWSPVRGYGYTFGSGTRLTVV.